Below, 5 T cell receptor beta chains from the same sample are listed, as sequenced in a study of blood T cells in healthy people across ages. The authors ran a second PCR of about 7 to 11 cycles using a sample-barcoded 5' primer and a J-beta primer mix. MiXCR, run by TCRdb on the 5' RACE reads, gives a single entry per CDR3 protein. The sample holds 1.5 million to 2 million distinct CDR3 sequences, 49% seen once. Specimen: blood. These receptors all come from a woman between 40 and 50 years old in good health.

V and J are TRBV5-1 and TRBJ2-7; maybe TRBD1 (5 bases). Germline assignment: CDR1 SGHRS and CDR2 YFSETQ. Between the trimmed V and J ends, which lost 2 bases and 4 bases, there was a span of 22 bases. This CDR3 comprises 17 residues. CDR3 in amino acids: CASSFTALRDRSYEQYF. In nucleotides, the CDR3 is TGCGCCAGCAGCTTTACAGCGCTCAGGGATAGAAGTTACGAGCAGTACTTC.

The gene calls are TRBV5-1 and TRBJ2-1; the D is unclear. Germline CDR1 SGHRS, CDR2 YFSETQ. This CDR3 spans 12 amino acids. Between the trimmed V and J ends, which lost 7 bases and 9 bases, there was a span of 14 bases. The chain's CDR3 is CASSESAPEQFF. CDR3 bases: TGCGCCAGCTCCGAGAGTGCACCTGAGCAGTTCTTC.

The chain combines TRBV2 with TRBJ2-7, with TRBD2 matching over 8 bases. The CDR3 covers 16 residues. V lost 1 base to trimming and J lost 3 bases; unmatched junction nucleotides: 8. The germline V gene encodes CDR1 SNHLY and CDR2 FYNNEI. The CDR3 is CASSEGPAGALYEQYF. The CDR3, as DNA: TGTGCCAGCAGTGAAGGGCCAGCGGGGGCCCTCTACGAGCAGTACTTC.

The chain has TRBV12-3 or TRBV12-4 and TRBJ1-2, with D tentatively TRBD1 (6 bases). Trimming shortened V by 6 bases and J by 3 bases, and 14 bases separated the two germline ends. CDR3 length: 14 residues. The CDR3 DNA reads as TGTGCCAGCAGCTATAATGCAGGGGACTATGGCTACACCTTC. Its translation: CASSYNAGDYGYTF.

This clonotype was recorded many times. The junction departs from the called germline gene at one end, perhaps through a read error. This chain uses TRBV18 with TRBJ2-7; D perhaps matches TRBD2 (6 bases). CDR1 is KGHSH, CDR2 LQKENI, per germline. This CDR3 spans 14 amino acids. CDR3: CASSTPGLASEQYF. The CDR3 nucleotides read TGTGCCAGCTCAACACCGGGACTGGCGAGCGAGCAGTACTTC. The variable domain in full, completed from reference TRBV18 and TRBJ2-7, reads NAGVMQNPRHLVRRRGQEARLRCSPMKGHSHVYWYRQLPEEGLKFMVYLQKENIIDESGMPKERFSAEFPKEGPSILRIQQVVRGDSAAYFCASSTPGLASEQYFGPGTRLTVT.